Following are 11 T cell receptor beta chains from one sample sequenced in a study of blood T cells in healthy people across ages. Alongside a J-beta primer mix, a sample-barcoded 5' primer served in a second PCR lasting roughly 6 to 12 cycles. One entry per CDR3 protein results from TCRdb running MiXCR on the 5' RACE reads. The profile shows 1.5 million to 2 million distinct CDR3 sequences, 28% of them singletons. The specimen sequenced was blood. These receptors originate from a young woman in good health.

Regarding this clonotype: This may stem from a read error, because a much larger clone lies one nucleotide away. The rearrangement joins TRBV7-9 to TRBJ2-1; 8 bases are shared with TRBD1. CDR1 SEHNR and CDR2 FQNEAQ come from the germline V gene (reference sequence). Trimming took 1 base from V and 5 from J; bases not matched to a gene: 1. This CDR3 has 14 amino acids. CDR3 DNA: TGTGCCAGCAGCTTAGGGACAGGGAACAATGAGCAGTTCTTC. This encodes CASSLGTGNNEQFF.

The chain combines TRBV2 with TRBJ1-5; the D gene is possibly TRBD1 (6 bases). Germline V gene data show CDR1 as SNHLY and CDR2 as FYNNEI. The CDR3 sequence is 16 residues long. The V and J ends lost 0 bases and 7 bases respectively, with 16 bases between them. As DNA, the CDR3 is TGTGCCAGCAGTGAAGCGCTTCGGGGGGGCAGACAGCCCCAGCATTTT. Translated: CASSEALRGGRQPQHF.

As for this clonotype: This could be a read error, since a much larger clone is one nucleotide away. CDR3 loop: CASSWVLATDTQYF. CDR3 bases: TGCGCCAGCAGCTGGGTACTTGCGACAGATACGCAGTATTTT. The chain combines TRBV5-1 with TRBJ2-3; D not certain. CDR3 size: 14 residues. The ends were cut back, 3 bases at V and 3 bases at J, with 11 bases in the middle. Per the germline V gene, CDR1 is SGHRS and CDR2 is YFSETQ.

The J gene is TRBJ1-4, the V gene TRBV20-1; tentatively, D is TRBD1 (5 bases). Germline CDR1 and CDR2: DFQATT and SNEGSKA (reference sequence). The CDR3 consists of 13 residues. Trimming left V 5 bases short and J 10 bases short, with 17 bases between. This chain's CDR3 is CSAPGRVEGKLFF. The DNA for the CDR3 is TGCAGTGCTCCAGGGCGGGTGGAGGGAAAACTGTTTTTT.

This clonotype was counted at least ten times. The chain uses TRBV21-1 and TRBJ2-4. TRBV21-1 is a documented pseudogene. The CDR3 spans 16 residues. Here the CDR3 DNA reads TGTGCCAGCAGCAAAGATCTTAATAGGCTTCAAAACATTCAGTACTTC. This codes for CASSKDLNRLQNIQYF.

This clonotype came up many times. The chain joins TRBV29-1 to TRBJ2-7, with D perhaps being TRBD1 or TRBD2 (8 bases each). Germline lookup yields CDR1 SQVTM and CDR2 ANQGSEA. The CDR3 contains 16 residues. Trimming cost V 1 base and J 3 bases, with 19 bases left between them. DNA for the CDR3: TGCAGCGTTGAAGGGACAGGGCCAGCGGGGGACTACGAGCAGTACTTC. It codes for CSVEGTGPAGDYEQYF.

In its sample, this clonotype was seen once. The chain has TRBV2 and TRBJ2-4, with a weak D call TRBD1 (5 bases). Judging by the DNA end, TRBJ2-7 fits better; the J call may be wrong. CDR3 length: 13 residues. Germline values: CDR1 SNHLY, CDR2 FYNNEI. The CDR3 DNA sequence: TGTGCCAGCAGGGCGACAGACCAATACGAGCAGTACTTC. It yields the protein CASRATDQYEQYF.

The chain carries TRBV6-2 or TRBV6-3 and TRBJ2-6, with no clear D. Germline V gene data show CDR1 as MNHEY and CDR2 as SVGEGT. The CDR3 runs 16 residues. Deletions cut 4 bases from V and 0 bases from J, with 10 bases between. The CDR3 sequence is CASSFEQNSGANVLTF. The CDR3 DNA sequence: TGTGCCAGCAGTTTCGAACAGAACTCTGGGGCCAACGTCCTGACTTTC.

The chain recombines TRBV5-1 with TRBJ2-6; D is possibly TRBD1 (5 bases). Germline loops: CDR1 SGHRS, CDR2 YFSETQ. V shed 5 bases and J shed 0 bases, with 9 bases lying between them. This CDR3 has 15 residues. In DNA form, the CDR3 reads TGCGCCAGCAGAAAAGACAGCTCTGGGGCCAACGTCCTGACTTTC. It translates to CASRKDSSGANVLTF.

This clonotype was picked up many times. The J gene is TRBJ2-5, the V gene TRBV20-1; 9 bases align to TRBD2. The CDR3 totals 15 residues. The germline CDR1 and CDR2 sequences are DFQATT and SNEGSKA (reference sequence). V shed 0 bases, J shed 1 base, and the junction held 3 bases outside the gene matches. CDR3 loop: CSAREASGIQETQYF. DNA of the CDR3: TGCAGTGCTAGAGAGGCTAGCGGGATCCAAGAGACCCAGTACTTC.

The chain combines TRBV28 with TRBJ2-5; 10 positions agree with TRBD2. V shed 3 bases, J shed 4 bases, and the junction held 5 bases outside the gene matches. CDR1 MDHEN and CDR2 SYDVKM come from the germline V gene. The CDR3 is 15 amino acids. CDR3 DNA sequence: TGTGCCAGCAGTTTGCCGCTAGCGGGGGCAGAGACCCAGTACTTC. It specifies CASSLPLAGAETQYF.